This entry lists 15 T cell receptor beta chains sequenced from one sample in a study of shared clonotypes between healthy human individuals. Some clones are missing from TCRdb's copy, which holds only in-frame ones; the method was immunoSEQ multiplex PCR. The repertoire holds some 600,000 clones, approximately 96% seen once, with about 0.12% in the top ten. Positively selected for CCR7, the CD45RO-negative cells used as naive CD8 cells excluded terminally differentiated effector memory CD45RA+ cells. Sequencing was performed on naive CD8+ T cells sorted from blood. Receptors were obtained from a woman between 25 and 40 years old in good health.

The chain combines TRBV11-2 with TRBJ2-1, with a weak D call TRBD1 (5 bases). Germline values: CDR1 SGHAT, CDR2 FQNNGV. Trimming pared 5 bases from V and 8 bases from J, leaving 7 bases between. The CDR3 runs to 11 residues. CDR3 in amino acids: CASSRGYEQFF. CDR3 DNA: TGTGCCAGCAGCAGGGGATATGAGCAGTTCTTC.

The rearrangement links TRBV9 to TRBJ1-1; possible D gene TRBD1, 6 bases. The germline V and J ends were trimmed by 4 bases and 0 bases, with 16 bases remaining between them. This CDR3 region has 16 residues. Germline lookup yields CDR1 SGDLS and CDR2 YYNGEE. The CDR3 region is CASSPGAALMNTEAFF. The CDR3 bases are TGTGCCAGCAGCCCGGGGGCCGCACTTATGAACACTGAAGCTTTCTTT.

The rearrangement links TRBV15 to TRBJ1-5; D gene ambiguous. V lost 3 bases and J lost 0, with 6 bases in between. CDR1 and CDR2 from the germline V gene are LNHNV and YYDKDF (reference sequence). The length of the CDR3 is 14 residues. CDR3: CATSSPSSNQPQHF. In DNA, the CDR3 is TGTGCCACCAGCAGCCCCTCTAGCAATCAGCCCCAGCATTTT.

This chain links TRBV5-6 with TRBJ2-2; 9 nucleotides match TRBD2. V dropped 5 bases and J dropped 4; count of bases not matched to a gene: 6. In germline, CDR1 is SGHDT, CDR2 YYEEEE. The CDR3 contains 15 residues. The CDR3 nucleotides read TGTGCCAGCAGAGATAGCGGGAGCGGCACCGGGGAGCTGTTTTTT. It is translated as CASRDSGSGTGELFF.

This clone appeared once. This chain connects TRBV5-6 to TRBJ2-5; D may be TRBD2 (6 bases). Germline CDR1 is SGHDT and CDR2 is YYEEEE. The CDR3 is made up of 17 amino acids. Trimming took off 0 bases at V and 2 bases at J, with 17 bases between the two ends. The chain's CDR3 is CASSLVWASDEQETQYF. The CDR3 nucleotides are TGTGCCAGCAGCTTGGTATGGGCTAGCGATGAGCAAGAGACCCAGTACTTC.

This rearrangement joins TRBV28 to TRBJ1-2; D possibly corresponds to TRBD1 (5 bases). V lost 7 bases and J lost 2, with 11 bases in between. Germline lookup yields CDR1 MDHEN and CDR2 SYDVKM. CDR3 length equals 13 residues. The CDR3 is CASTTAGNYGYTF. CDR3 bases: TGTGCCAGCACGACCGCAGGGAACTATGGCTACACCTTC.

This chain joins TRBV28 and TRBJ1-2; 9 bases are shared with TRBD1. CDR1 is MDHEN, CDR2 SYDVKM, per germline. The CDR3 has 15 amino acids. V lost 3 bases to trimming and J lost 6 bases; unmatched junction nucleotides: 8. For the CDR3, the DNA is TGTGCCAGCAGTTTCTCCCGGGACAGGGTTAATGGCTACACCTTC. It is translated as CASSFSRDRVNGYTF.

The V gene is TRBV5-6, the J gene TRBJ2-7, with D perhaps TRBD1 or TRBD2 (6 bases each). Trimming removed 0 bases at V and 6 bases at J, with 10 bases between. Germline CDR1 SGHDT, CDR2 YYEEEE. This CDR3 contains 13 residues. The CDR3 sequence is CASSLVRGGEQYF. DNA of the CDR3: TGTGCCAGCAGCTTGGTCAGGGGAGGCGAGCAGTACTTC.

The gene calls are TRBV29-1 and TRBJ2-7; possibly TRBD2 for D (5 bases). The germline gives CDR1 SQVTM, CDR2 ANQGSEA. The CDR3 extends over 13 amino acids. V was pared by 4 bases and J by 3 bases, with 13 bases between. The CDR3 DNA sequence: TGCAGCGTTGCTCGGAGGCGGAACTACGAGCAGTACTTC. Its protein product is CSVARRRNYEQYF.

The rearrangement uses TRBV4-2 and TRBJ1-1; D remains ambiguous. Germline lookup yields CDR1 LGHNA and CDR2 YNFKEQ. V was cut by 2 bases and J by 0 bases, with 10 bases left in between. This CDR3 contains 15 residues. CDR3 bases: TGTGCCAGCAGCCAACCTAAGGTCTTGAACACTGAAGCTTTCTTT. This sequence encodes CASSQPKVLNTEAFF.

The V call is TRBV27, the J call TRBJ2-1; perhaps TRBD1 as D (6 bases). V gave up 7 bases and J gave up 2 bases, with 15 bases separating them. The CDR3 totals 15 residues. Germline V gene lookup returns CDR1 MNHEY and CDR2 SMNVEV (reference sequence). CDR3 nucleotide sequence: TGTGCCAGCACCGATGGGACAAAGGCCTACAATGAGCAGTTCTTC. It yields the protein CASTDGTKAYNEQFF.

This chain uses TRBV27 with TRBJ2-3; D remains ambiguous. Germline V gives CDR1 MNHEY, CDR2 SMNVEV (reference sequence). This CDR3 has 13 residues. Trimming pared 3 bases from V and 2 bases from J, leaving 6 bases between. CDR3 DNA: TGTGCCAGCAGTTTCTACCACACAGATACGCAGTATTTT. Amino acid sequence: CASSFYHTDTQYF.

To note about this clone: Other DNA sequences in this sample translate to the same CDR3. The J gene is TRBJ1-1, the V gene TRBV5-6; D gene uncertain. The CDR3 runs 13 residues. CDR1 and CDR2 (germline): SGHDT, YYEEEE. The V end was cut by 0 bases, the J end by 0 bases, with 3 bases between. CDR3 residues: CASSLDLNTEAFF. CDR3 in DNA: TGTGCCAGCAGCTTGGATCTGAACACTGAAGCTTTCTTT.

About this clone itself: The same CDR3 can be traced to other DNA sequences in this sample. The chain couples TRBV27 to TRBJ2-3; D is unclear. The CDR3 is 13 residues long. The V gene lost 3 bases and the J gene lost 3 bases, with 7 bases spanning the gap. The germline V gene has CDR1 MNHEY and CDR2 SMNVEV (reference sequence). The CDR3 loop is CASSFASTDTQYF. CDR3 coding DNA: TGTGCCAGCAGTTTTGCCAGTACAGATACGCAGTATTTT.

The gene calls are TRBV13 and TRBJ1-1; D remains ambiguous. Germline-derived CDR1 and CDR2 are PRHDT and FYEKMQ (reference sequence). CDR3 size: 15 residues. The V end was cut by 5 bases, the J end by 0 bases, with 13 bases between. CDR3 residues: CASSLTGEMNTEAFF. The DNA of the CDR3 is TGTGCCAGCAGCCTAACCGGGGAGATGAACACTGAAGCTTTCTTT. The whole variable domain, remainder taken from reference TRBV13 and TRBJ1-1, is AAGVIQSPRHLIKEKRETATLKCYPIPRHDTVYWYQQGPGQDPQFLISFYEKMQSDKGSIPDRFSAQQFSDYHSELNMSSLELGDSALYFCASSLTGEMNTEAFFGQGTRLTVV.